The rows below give T cell receptor beta chains drawn from one sample of a study of a mutant IDH1 vaccine in newly diagnosed glioma. These receptors' antigens are unknown. Measured with immunoSEQ multiplex PCR; TCRdb has only the in-frame clones, and not every one. The sample consists of about 50,000 clones, under 90% of them appearing once. Sequences were derived from PBMCs, sampled from a glioma patient whose treatment included an IDH1 peptide vaccine. Source of these receptors: a woman aged 50 to 60 with glioma. CDR3s include the opening cysteine and the closing phenylalanine or tryptophan. The D gene is left open where the match is weak. The size field is filled for only some rows; it gives once, few, many or a size class.

once	TRBD1	TRBV6-1	TRBJ1-5	TGTGCCAGCACCAAGGACAGGAGCAATCAGCCCCAGCATTTT	CASTKDRSNQPQHF
once	NA	TRBV11-3	TRBJ1-6	TGTGCCAGCAGCTCCTATAATTCACCCCTCCACTTT	CASSSYNSPLHF
few	NA	TRBV30	TRBJ1-1	TGTGCCTGGAGTGTAGGAAGGAAGGAATCGGTAGCTTTCTTT	CAWSVGRKESVAFF
NA	TRBD1	TRBV19	TRBJ1-6	TGTGCCAGTAGTACGGAACAGGGGGCGGATTCACCCCTCCACTTT	CASSTEQGADSPLHF
few	NA	TRBV6-1	TRBJ2-5	TGTGCCAGCAGGGAGACAGCCGCTCAAGAGACCCAGTACTTC	CASRETAAQETQYF
NA	TRBD1	TRBV6-5	TRBJ2-5	TGTGCCAGCAGATCCCTTGACAGGGAGGAGACCCAGTACTTC	CASRSLDREETQYF
NA	NA	TRBV6-5	TRBJ2-7	TGTGCCAGCAGTTACTCAAGGGGTCCCGACTACGAGCAGTACTTC	CASSYSRGPDYEQYF
NA	NA	TRBV4-3	TRBJ1-3	TGCGCCAGCAGCCAAGATCTAGTCGCTTTTGGAAACACCATATATTTT	CASSQDLVAFGNTIYF
once	NA	TRBV27	TRBJ1-2	TGTGCCAGCAGTTTATCGATAAATCCAGGGACCTATGGCTACACCTTC	CASSLSINPGTYGYTF
NA	NA	TRBV5-5	TRBJ2-7	TGTGCCAGCAGCTTTCCCGGCGGCACCTACGAGCAGTACTTC	CASSFPGGTYEQYF
few	NA	TRBV4-1	TRBJ1-5	TGCGCCAGCAGCCAAGGGGCGAGCAATCAGCCCCAGCATTTT	CASSQGASNQPQHF
NA	NA	TRBV4-2	TRBJ2-2	TGTGCCAGCAGCCAAGGTGAAACCGGGGAGCTGTTTTTT	CASSQGETGELFF
NA	NA	TRBV7-9	TRBJ2-7	TGTGCCAGCAGCTACGGGTCCTACGAGCAGTACTTC	CASSYGSYEQYF
NA	NA	TRBV9	TRBJ1-5	TGTGCCAGCAGCCCCTCCACAGGAGATAGCAATCAGCCCCAGCATTTT	CASSPSTGDSNQPQHF
once	NA	TRBV19	TRBJ1-5	TGTGCCAGTAGTATATATAGTCAGGGATATGGGCCCCAGCATTTT	CASSIYSQGYGPQHF
NA	NA	TRBV9	TRBJ2-3	TGTGCCAGCAGCGTAGCCGTGAGGAGGGGCGACACAGATACGCAGTATTTT	CASSVAVRRGDTDTQYF
few	NA	TRBV27	TRBJ1-5	TGTGCCAGCAGCGCCCGTTCGGTTTTCAATCAGCCCCAGCATTTT	CASSARSVFNQPQHF
NA	NA	TRBV9	TRBJ2-7	TGTGCCAGCAGCGCCGGGGACGGAGCCTACGAGCAGTACTTC	CASSAGDGAYEQYF
NA	NA	TRBV10-3	TRBJ1-5	TGTGCCATCAGCAGGGGTGGTCGAGAATCGCCCCAGCATTTT	CAISRGGRESPQHF
NA	NA	TRBV5-1	TRBJ1-4	TGCGCCAGCAGCCTTCCCGCGGGTCTTAATGAAAAACTGTTTTTT	CASSLPAGLNEKLFF
NA	TRBD1	TRBV19	TRBJ2-7	TGTGCCAGTAGTGCCCGGGACAGGGGAAACGGGGAGCAGTACTTC	CASSARDRGNGEQYF
NA	TRBD1	TRBV4-2	TRBJ1-1	TGTGCCAGCAGCCAACCACGGACAGGGGGCACTGAAGCTTTCTTT	CASSQPRTGGTEAFF
few	NA	TRBV18	TRBJ2-1	TGTGCCAGCTCACCACCCTCTGGGAATGAGCAGTTCTTC	CASSPPSGNEQFF
NA	TRBD1	TRBV30	TRBJ1-2	TGTGCCTTGCCGGGACAGGGCGGTAACTATGGCTACACCTTC	CALPGQGGNYGYTF
NA	TRBD1	TRBV19	TRBJ1-5	TGTGCCAGTAGTTTAAGGGGGCGCGGAGATCAGCCCCAGCATTTT	CASSLRGRGDQPQHF
NA	NA	TRBV4-2	TRBJ2-1	TGTGCCAGCAGCCAAGAGGGGAGTCTAGTCTACAATGAGCAGTTCTTC	CASSQEGSLVYNEQFF
NA	NA	TRBV10-1	TRBJ1-2	TGCGCCAGACAGGGCTATGGCTACACCTTC	CARQGYGYTF
NA	NA	TRBV11-2	TRBJ2-7	TGTGCCAGCAGCTTAGGAGGGTCCCCCTACGAGCAGTACTTC	CASSLGGSPYEQYF
NA	TRBD1	TRBV10-3	TRBJ2-2	TGTGCCATCAGTGAAGTTCGAGGGGGCGCGAACACCGGGGAGCTGTTTTTT	CAISEVRGGANTGELFF
NA	TRBD1	TRBV27	TRBJ1-5	TGTGCCAGCAGTGGACAGGGGTCCCGCAATCAGCCCCAGCATTTT	CASSGQGSRNQPQHF
NA	NA	TRBV15	TRBJ1-1	TGTGCCACCAGCAGACTAATAATGAACACTGAAGCTTTCTTT	CATSRLIMNTEAFF
NA	NA	TRBV5-1	TRBJ1-2	TGCGCCAGCAGCTTTGACCCCAGAATGAAAACCTATGGCTACACCTTC	CASSFDPRMKTYGYTF
NA	NA	TRBV6-1	TRBJ1-2	TGTGCCAGCAGTGAATTTTCTGGCTACACCTTC	CASSEFSGYTF
few	NA	TRBV5-4	TRBJ2-7	TGTGCCAGCAGCGCGTCGCGGGGGCCAACCTACGAGCAGTACTTC	CASSASRGPTYEQYF
NA	NA	TRBV7-2	TRBJ2-7	TGTGCCAGCAGCTTAGGATCTGGCGGCGCCTACGGGCAGTACTTC	CASSLGSGGAYGQYF
NA	NA	TRBV7-2	TRBJ1-5	TGTGCCAGCAGCTTATATAAGTCGGGCAATCAGCCCCAGCATTTT	CASSLYKSGNQPQHF
once	TRBD1	TRBV7-2	TRBJ1-2	TGTGCCAGCAGCTTAGCCACAGGGGGTTCTTTTGGCTACACCTTC	CASSLATGGSFGYTF
NA	NA	TRBV19	TRBJ2-3	TGTGCCAGTAGTCCCCGGGACACCAACACAGATACGCAGTATTTT	CASSPRDTNTDTQYF
NA	NA	TRBV5-4	TRBJ1-1	TGTGCCAGCAGCTTGGTTGGGGGGATGAACACTGAAGCTTTCTTT	CASSLVGGMNTEAFF
NA	TRBD2	TRBV7-9	TRBJ2-1	TGTGCCAGCAGCTCTAGCGGGGGGGCCAATGAGCAGTTCTTC	CASSSSGGANEQFF